These T cell receptor beta chains were read from a single sample in a study of T cells expressing NK-cell markers. TCRdb re-called the 5' RACE reads and catalogs CDR3 proteins one per entry, DNA excluded. The table counts approximately 380,000 distinct CDR3 sequences; over 4% lies in the top ten. Sequencing was carried out using blood T cells: a sorted CD56 or NKG2C T cell subset, CD4+ or CD8+ T cells, or bulk PBMC T cells (not recorded which). Receptors originate from a man aged 18-75 years in good health. Each CDR3 is given with its conserved first and last residue.

v_gene: TRBV5-5; j_gene: TRBJ1-6; CDR3aa: CASGGTGTYNSPLHF
v_gene: TRBV5-1; j_gene: TRBJ1-1; CDR3aa: CASSPYLTGGETEAFF
v_gene: TRBV7-9; j_gene: TRBJ2-6; CDR3aa: CASMQQEYSGANVLTF
v_gene: TRBV21-1; j_gene: TRBJ1-5; CDR3aa: CASSKGRTGGGQPQHF
v_gene: TRBV4-2; j_gene: TRBJ2-7; CDR3aa: CASSQETTGLFYEQYF
v_gene: TRBV30; j_gene: TRBJ2-7; CDR3aa: CAGGRGAGYEQYF
v_gene: TRBV3-1; j_gene: TRBJ2-3; CDR3aa: CASSQFSSLSTDTQYF
v_gene: TRBV20-1; j_gene: TRBJ2-3; CDR3aa: CSARGPGKGADTQYF
v_gene: TRBV28; j_gene: TRBJ1-3; CDR3aa: CASSSWRDTIYF
v_gene: TRBV18; j_gene: TRBJ2-5; CDR3aa: CASSEGHLYQETQYF
v_gene: TRBV12-3/TRBV12-4; j_gene: TRBJ2-6; CDR3aa: CASSPRRGANVLTF
v_gene: TRBV20-1; j_gene: TRBJ1-6; CDR3aa: CSAITANSPLHF
v_gene: TRBV19; j_gene: TRBJ2-1; CDR3aa: CASTHGGRYNYNEQFF
v_gene: TRBV7-9; j_gene: TRBJ2-1; CDR3aa: CASSLGRGSLREQFF
v_gene: TRBV7-3; j_gene: TRBJ2-3; CDR3aa: CASSLTGTGGPTDTQYF
v_gene: TRBV12-3/TRBV12-4; j_gene: TRBJ2-7; CDR3aa: CASMDRGVAGHYEQYF
v_gene: TRBV5-1; j_gene: TRBJ2-7; CDR3aa: CASKGTGWHEQYF
v_gene: TRBV12-3/TRBV12-4; j_gene: TRBJ1-1; CDR3aa: CASSFSQGTAEAFF
v_gene: TRBV20-1; j_gene: TRBJ2-5; CDR3aa: CSAETTGGLETQYF
v_gene: TRBV12-3/TRBV12-4; j_gene: TRBJ1-5; CDR3aa: CASSLTSDQPQHF
v_gene: TRBV20-1; j_gene: TRBJ2-5; CDR3aa: CSAGVRGGGETQYF
v_gene: TRBV15; j_gene: TRBJ2-1; CDR3aa: CATSLPSGFWGGQFF
v_gene: TRBV29-1; j_gene: TRBJ1-4; CDR3aa: CSAVGWGEKLFF